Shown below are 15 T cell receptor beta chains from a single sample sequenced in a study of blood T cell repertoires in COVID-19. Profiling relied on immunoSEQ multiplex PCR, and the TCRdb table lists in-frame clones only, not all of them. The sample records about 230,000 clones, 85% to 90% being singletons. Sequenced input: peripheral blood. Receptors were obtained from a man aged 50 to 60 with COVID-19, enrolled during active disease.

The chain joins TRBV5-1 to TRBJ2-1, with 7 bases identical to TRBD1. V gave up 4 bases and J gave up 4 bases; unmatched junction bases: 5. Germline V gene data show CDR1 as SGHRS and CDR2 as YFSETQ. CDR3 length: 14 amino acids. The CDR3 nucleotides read TGCGCCAGCAGCCTGTCGGGACAGTACAATGAGCAGTTCTTC. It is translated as CASSLSGQYNEQFF.

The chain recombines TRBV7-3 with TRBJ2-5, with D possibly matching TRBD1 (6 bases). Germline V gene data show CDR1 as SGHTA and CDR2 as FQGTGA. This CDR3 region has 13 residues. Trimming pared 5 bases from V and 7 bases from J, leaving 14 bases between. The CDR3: CASSPGTPGTQYF. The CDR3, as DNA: TGTGCCAGCAGCCCCGGGACACCTGGGACCCAGTACTTC.

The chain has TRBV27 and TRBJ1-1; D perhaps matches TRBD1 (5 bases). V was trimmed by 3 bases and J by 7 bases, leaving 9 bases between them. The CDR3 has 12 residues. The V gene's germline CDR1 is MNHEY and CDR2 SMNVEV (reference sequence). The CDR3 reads CASSFGGSEAFF. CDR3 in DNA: TGTGCCAGCAGTTTCGGGGGGAGTGAAGCTTTCTTT.

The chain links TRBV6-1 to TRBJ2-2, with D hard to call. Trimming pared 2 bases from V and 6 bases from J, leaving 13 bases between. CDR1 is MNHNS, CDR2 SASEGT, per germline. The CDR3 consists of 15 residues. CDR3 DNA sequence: TGTGCCAGCAGTGAACGGCCGGGTTGGGCCGGGGAGCTGTTTTTT. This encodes CASSERPGWAGELFF.

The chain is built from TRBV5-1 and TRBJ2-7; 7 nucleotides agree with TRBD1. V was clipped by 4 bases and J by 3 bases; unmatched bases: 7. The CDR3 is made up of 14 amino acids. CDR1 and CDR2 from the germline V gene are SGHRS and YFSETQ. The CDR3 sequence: CASSPTGDHYEQYF. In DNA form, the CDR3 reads TGCGCCAGCAGCCCTACAGGGGATCACTACGAGCAGTACTTC.

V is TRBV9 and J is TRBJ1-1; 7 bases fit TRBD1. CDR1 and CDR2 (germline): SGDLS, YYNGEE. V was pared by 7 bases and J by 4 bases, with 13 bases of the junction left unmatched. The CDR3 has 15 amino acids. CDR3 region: CASATLRGPGTEAFF. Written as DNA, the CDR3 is TGTGCCAGCGCAACCCTAAGGGGGCCGGGCACTGAAGCTTTCTTT.

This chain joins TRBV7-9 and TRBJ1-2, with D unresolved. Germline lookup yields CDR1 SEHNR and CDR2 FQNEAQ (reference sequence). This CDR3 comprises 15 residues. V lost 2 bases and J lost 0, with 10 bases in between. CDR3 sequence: CASSLTRSSNYGYTF. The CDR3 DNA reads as TGTGCCAGCAGCTTAACAAGATCCTCTAACTATGGCTACACCTTC.

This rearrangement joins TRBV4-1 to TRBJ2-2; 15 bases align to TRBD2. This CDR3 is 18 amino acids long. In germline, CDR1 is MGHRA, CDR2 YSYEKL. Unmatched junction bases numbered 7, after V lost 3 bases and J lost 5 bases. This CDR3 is CASSQEGLAGGGTGELFF. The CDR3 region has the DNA TGCGCCAGCAGCCAGGAAGGACTAGCGGGAGGGGGAACCGGGGAGCTGTTTTTT.

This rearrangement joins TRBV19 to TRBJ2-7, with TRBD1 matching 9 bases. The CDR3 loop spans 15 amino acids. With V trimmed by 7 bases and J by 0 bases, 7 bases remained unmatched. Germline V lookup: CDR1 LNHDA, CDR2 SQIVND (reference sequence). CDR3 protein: CASTGTGQGSYEQYF. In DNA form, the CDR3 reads TGTGCCAGTACTGGTACGGGACAGGGCTCCTACGAGCAGTACTTC. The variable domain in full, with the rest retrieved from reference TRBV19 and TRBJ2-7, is DGGITQSPKYLFRKEGQNVTLSCEQNLNHDAMYWYRQDPGQGLRLIYYSQIVNDFQKGDIAEGYSVSREKKESFPLTVTSAQKNPTAFYLCASTGTGQGSYEQYFGPGTRLTVT.

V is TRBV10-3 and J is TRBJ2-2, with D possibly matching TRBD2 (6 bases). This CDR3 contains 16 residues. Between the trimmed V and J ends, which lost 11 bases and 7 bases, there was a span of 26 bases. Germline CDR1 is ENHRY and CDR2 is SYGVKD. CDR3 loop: CAATPSGVSVSGELFF. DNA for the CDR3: TGTGCCGCCACCCCCTCGGGGGTTAGCGTCAGCGGGGAGCTGTTTTTT.

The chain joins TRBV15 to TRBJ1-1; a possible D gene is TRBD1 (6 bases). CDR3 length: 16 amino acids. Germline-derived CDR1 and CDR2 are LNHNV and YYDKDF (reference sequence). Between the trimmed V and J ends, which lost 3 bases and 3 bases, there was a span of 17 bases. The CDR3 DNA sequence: TGTGCCACCAGCAGCGTTGGGGGCAGGACGGACACTGAAGCTTTCTTT. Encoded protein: CATSSVGGRTDTEAFF. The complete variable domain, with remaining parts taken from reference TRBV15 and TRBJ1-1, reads DAMVIQNPRYQVTQFGKPVTLSCSQTLNHNVMYWYQQKSSQAPKLLFHYYDKDFNNEADTPDNFQSRRPNTSFCFLDIRSPGLGDTAMYLCATSSVGGRTDTEAFFGQGTRLTVV.

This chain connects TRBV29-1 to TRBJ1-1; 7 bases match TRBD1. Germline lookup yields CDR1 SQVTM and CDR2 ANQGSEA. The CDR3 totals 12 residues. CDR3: CTAGTANTEAFF. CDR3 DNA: TGCACCGCCGGGACAGCGAACACTGAAGCTTTCTTT.

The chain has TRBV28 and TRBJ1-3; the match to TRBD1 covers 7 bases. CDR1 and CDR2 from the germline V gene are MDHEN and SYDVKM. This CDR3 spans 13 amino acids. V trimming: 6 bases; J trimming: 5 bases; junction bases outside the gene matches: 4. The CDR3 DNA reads TGTGCCAGCAGCTGGGACAGTAGAAACACCATATATTTT. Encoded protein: CASSWDSRNTIYF.

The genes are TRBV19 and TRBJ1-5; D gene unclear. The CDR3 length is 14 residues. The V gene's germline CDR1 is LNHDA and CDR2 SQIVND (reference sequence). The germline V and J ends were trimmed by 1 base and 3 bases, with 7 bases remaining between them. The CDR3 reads CASSIGGNNQPQHF. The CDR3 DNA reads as TGTGCCAGTAGTATAGGCGGCAACAATCAGCCCCAGCATTTT.

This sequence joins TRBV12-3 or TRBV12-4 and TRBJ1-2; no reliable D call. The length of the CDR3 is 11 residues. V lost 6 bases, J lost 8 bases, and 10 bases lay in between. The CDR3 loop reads CASRRREGYTF. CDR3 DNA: TGTGCCAGCAGGAGACGGGAAGGCTACACCTTC.